The T cell receptor (beta chain) described here comes from a study of cytomegalovirus exposure and HLA in healthy donors. This CDR3 has 18 amino acids. Germline-derived CDR1 and CDR2 are LNHNV and YYDKDF (reference sequence). V lost 0 bases, J lost 1 base, and 6 bases stayed unmatched. The count of this clone is one. Its target is not known. The PCR employed 60 Vbeta primers together with 13 Jbeta primers. Produced via immunoSEQ multiplex PCR; TCRdb's table is partial and in-frame only. The repertoire has under 150,000 clones, more than 75% of them found once; the top ten carry roughly 7.8%. Findings of the study overall: Reports state that TCR beta sequences accurately predicted most subjects' HLA-A and HLA-B alleles. There were 150 to 200 TCR beta chains listed as cytomegalovirus-associated.

This sequence was found in a woman between 50 and 59 years old in good health and CMV-seropositive. Sequencing was done on a sample of PBMCs. The V and J genes are TRBV15 and TRBJ2-1; 10 bases are shared with TRBD2. The chain's CDR3 is CATSREWSGRGSYNEQFF. CDR3 sequence (DNA): TGTGCCACCAGCAGAGAATGGAGCGGGAGGGGTTCCTACAATGAGCAGTTCTTC.